These 6 T cell receptor beta chains were all obtained from the same sample, sequenced in a study of shared clonotypes between healthy human individuals. TCRdb's table, derived via immunoSEQ multiplex PCR, lists solely in-frame clones and lacks some. Among 2 million to 3 million clones, around 90% were seen once, and the ten largest hold about 0.13%. Sequencing input: naive CD4+ T cells sorted from blood. The subset denotes: CD45RA+ positively selected. These receptors all come from a man between 18 and 35 years old in good health.

V gene TRBV18 combines with J gene TRBJ1-1; no clear D gene. This CDR3 has 15 residues. From germline, CDR1 is KGHSH and CDR2 LQKENI. Trimming stripped 0 bases from V and 6 bases from J, with 14 bases between. The CDR3 bases are TGTGCCAGCTCACCACCGGGGAAACTAAGCGCTGAAGCTTTCTTT. Its translation is CASSPPGKLSAEAFF.

CDR3 DNA sequence: TGTGCCAGCAGCTTGGCAGGGGGCGTTCTCGGGGAGCTGTTTTTT. This codes for CASSLAGGVLGELFF. V is TRBV11-2 and J is TRBJ2-2; 8 bases align to TRBD1. With 3 bases clipped from V and 7 bases from J, the junction kept 7 bases outside the gene matches. This CDR3 is 15 amino acids long. Germline CDR1 and CDR2: SGHAT and FQNNGV.

Note on this clone: Other DNA variants within this sample encode the same CDR3. J is TRBJ1-5 and V is TRBV7-9; D unresolved. This CDR3 region has 13 residues. Trimming stripped 0 bases from V and 4 bases from J, with 4 bases between. Germline values: CDR1 SEHNR, CDR2 FQNEAQ (reference sequence). The chain's CDR3 is CASSLALNQPQHF. For the CDR3, the DNA is TGTGCCAGCAGCTTAGCGCTAAATCAGCCCCAGCATTTT. Variable domain in full (rest from reference TRBV7-9 and TRBJ1-5): DTGVSQNPRHKITKRGQNVTFRCDPISEHNRLYWYRQTLGQGPEFLTYFQNEAQLEKSRLLSDRFSAERPKGSFSTLEIQRTEQGDSAMYLCASSLALNQPQHFGDGTRLSIL.

This clone was detected a few times. The chain recombines TRBV30 with TRBJ1-4, with D hard to call. V was trimmed by 3 bases and J by 0 bases, leaving 5 bases between them. CDR3 size: 13 residues. CDR1 and CDR2 (germline): GTSNPN, SVGIG (reference sequence). This CDR3 is CAWRLSTNEKLFF. CDR3 coding DNA: TGTGCCTGGAGGTTGTCAACTAATGAAAAACTGTTTTTT.

This chain links TRBV27 with TRBJ1-1, with D tentatively TRBD1 (6 bases). V was cut by 5 bases and J by 1 base, with 14 bases left in between. CDR3 length: 15 residues. The germline V gene has CDR1 MNHEY and CDR2 SMNVEV (reference sequence). CDR3: CASSPRGGRNTEAFF. The DNA of the CDR3 is TGTGCCAGCAGTCCCCGGGGGGGCAGGAACACTGAAGCTTTCTTT.

V gene TRBV21-1 combines with J gene TRBJ1-5. TRBV21-1 is tagged as a pseudogene. The CDR3 runs to 15 residues. CDR3 region: CASSREGMFIQPQHF. Written as DNA, the CDR3 is TGTGCCAGCAGTCGGGAGGGGATGTTTATTCAGCCCCAGCATTTT.